These 11 T cell receptor beta chains originate from one sample sequenced in a study of blood T cell repertoires in COVID-19. Produced via immunoSEQ multiplex PCR; TCRdb's table is partial and in-frame only. The sample yields 270,000 or so clones, roughly 90% seen once. The sample was peripheral blood. These receptor sequences come from a woman in her thirties with COVID-19, enrolled during active disease.

The chain links TRBV6-1 to TRBJ1-1, with TRBD1 matching 8 bases. V dropped 10 bases and J dropped 5; count of bases not matched to a gene: 15. The CDR3 is 15 residues long. The V gene's germline CDR1 is MNHNS and CDR2 SASEGT. The CDR3 sequence is CATDYSRGRGTEAFF. The CDR3 DNA sequence: TGTGCCACAGATTACTCCAGGGGGCGGGGGACTGAAGCTTTCTTT.

The chain carries TRBV25-1 and TRBJ1-1; D is ambiguous. CDR3 size: 12 residues. V was pared by 1 base and J by 10 bases, with 10 bases between. Germline values: CDR1 MGHDK, CDR2 SYGVNS. This chain's CDR3 is CASSESQVGAFF. The CDR3 DNA reads TGTGCCAGCAGTGAATCGCAGGTCGGAGCTTTCTTT.

The V gene is TRBV4-2, the J gene TRBJ2-6; the D is unclear. The CDR3 spans 19 residues. V dropped 0 bases and J dropped 1 base, with 16 bases sitting between them. The germline V gene has CDR1 LGHNA and CDR2 YNFKEQ. The CDR3 here is CASSQDPLNIRSGANVLTF. The CDR3 DNA sequence: TGTGCCAGCAGCCAAGATCCGCTAAATATAAGATCTGGGGCCAACGTCCTGACTTTC.

In this sample, this clone turned up once. The chain carries TRBV7-9 and TRBJ1-1; D might be TRBD1 (5 bases). Looked up from germline, CDR1 is SEHNR and CDR2 is FQNEAQ (reference sequence). The CDR3 consists of 15 residues. The ends were cut back, 5 bases at V and 2 bases at J, with 15 bases in the middle. In DNA, the CDR3 is TGTGCCAGCAGCGCACCCAGGGATCCAAACACTGAAGCTTTCTTT. Translating it yields CASSAPRDPNTEAFF.

As regards this clone: Germline and junction disagree at one end, which may indicate a read error. The chain employs TRBV30 and TRBJ2-7; 7 bases are shared with TRBD1. Germline V CDR1 and CDR2: GTSNPN, SVGIG (reference sequence). The CDR3 has 10 amino acids. The CDR3 DNA sequence: TGTGCCTGGAGTGTCGACAGGGTGAACTTC. Its protein is CAWSVDRVNF.

This chain joins TRBV12-3 or TRBV12-4 and TRBJ2-7; D might be TRBD1 (5 bases). With 7 bases removed from V and 7 bases from J, the gap between germline ends came to 14 bases. The CDR3 sequence is 12 residues long. The CDR3 DNA sequence: TGTGCCAGCAATACCTATCAGGGTGAGCAGTACTTC. It yields the protein CASNTYQGEQYF.

This clone was counted between two and nine times. This sequence joins TRBV19 and TRBJ1-5; perhaps TRBD1 as D (5 bases). Germline lookup yields CDR1 LNHDA and CDR2 SQIVND (reference sequence). There are 13 residues in the CDR3. Between the trimmed V and J ends, which lost 7 bases and 3 bases, there was a span of 10 bases. DNA for the CDR3: TGTGCCAGTACCGACAGTAACAATCAGCCCCAGCATTTT. Its translation: CASTDSNNQPQHF. Supplemented by reference TRBV19 and TRBJ1-5, the full variable domain reads DGGITQSPKYLFRKEGQNVTLSCEQNLNHDAMYWYRQDPGQGLRLIYYSQIVNDFQKGDIAEGYSVSREKKESFPLTVTSAQKNPTAFYLCASTDSNNQPQHFGDGTRLSIL.

The rearrangement uses TRBV27 and TRBJ2-7; 7 bases align to TRBD2. CDR1 MNHEY and CDR2 SMNVEV come from the germline V gene (reference sequence). The CDR3 covers 14 residues. J lost 1 base, V lost 5 bases, and 5 bases had no gene match. In DNA form, the CDR3 reads TGTGCCAGCAGTCCCGCTAGCGGATCCTACGAGCAGTACTTC. Translation: CASSPASGSYEQYF.

The chain uses TRBV6-2 or TRBV6-3 and TRBJ2-5, with D hard to call. Trimming cost V 0 bases and J 5 bases, with 7 bases left between them. This CDR3 has 13 residues. Germline V CDR1 and CDR2: MNHEY, SVGEGT. CDR3 in amino acids: CASSYSRFETQYF. CDR3 nucleotides: TGTGCCAGCAGTTACTCGAGGTTCGAGACCCAGTACTTC.

This clone has just one count. The chain is built from TRBV11-2 and TRBJ2-7; TRBD1 might be the D (5 bases). CDR3 length: 13 amino acids. Per germline, CDR1 SGHAT and CDR2 FQNNGV. V lost 5 bases, J lost 5 bases, and 13 bases lay in between. CDR3 nucleotides: TGTGCCAGCAGCCTCACGTGGGGCGACGAGCAGTACTTC. This codes for CASSLTWGDEQYF.

This clone was observed once. The V call is TRBV28, the J call TRBJ1-2; TRBD1 might be the D (6 bases). V lost 7 bases to trimming and J lost 6 bases, with 12 bases between them. CDR3 length equals 12 residues. CDR1 and CDR2 (germline): MDHEN, SYDVKM. Here the CDR3 reads CASIDRINGYTF. Written as DNA, the CDR3 is TGTGCCAGCATCGACAGGATAAATGGCTACACCTTC.